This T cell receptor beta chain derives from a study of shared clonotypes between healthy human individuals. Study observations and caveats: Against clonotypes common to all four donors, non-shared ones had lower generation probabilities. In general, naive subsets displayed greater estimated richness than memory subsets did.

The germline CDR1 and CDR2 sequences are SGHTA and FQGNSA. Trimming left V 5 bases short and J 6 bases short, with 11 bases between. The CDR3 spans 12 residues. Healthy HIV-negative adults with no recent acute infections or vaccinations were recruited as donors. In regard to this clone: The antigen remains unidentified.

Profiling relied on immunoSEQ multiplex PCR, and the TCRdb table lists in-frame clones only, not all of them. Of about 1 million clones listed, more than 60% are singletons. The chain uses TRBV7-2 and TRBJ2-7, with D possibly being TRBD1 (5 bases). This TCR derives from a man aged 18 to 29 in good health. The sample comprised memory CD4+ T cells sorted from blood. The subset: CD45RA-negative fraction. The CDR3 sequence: CASSTDTLEQYF. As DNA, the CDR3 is TGTGCCAGCAGCACGGACACTCTCGAGCAGTACTTC.